The clone carrying this T cell receptor beta chain was seen many times. Through Arm-PCR of CDR3 regions and iRepertoire HTBI primers, TCR beta libraries were built. TCRdb re-called the multiplex PCR reads with MiXCR, one entry per CDR3 protein. Of approximately 540,000 distinct CDR3 sequences listed, around 12% are singletons. This entry belongs to a study of regulatory T cells in long-lasting Graves disease. As for time point: newly diagnosed GD, antithyroid drugs for less than 3 months. Extracted PBMC RNA gave rise to the TCR library. The V end lost 3 bases, the J end lost 0 bases, and 5 bases lay between the germline ends. Germline CDR1 and CDR2: DFQATT and SNEGSKA (reference sequence). This CDR3 region has 13 residues. These same records also appear under a second study, on T cells in Graves' hyperthyroidism and ophthalmopathy. That source adds: No progression to ophthalmopathy during 18 months of follow-up defined stable disease. Clonotypes that were expanded in thyroid above 0.001 mostly appeared in blood too.

The source was peripheral blood mononuclear cells (PBMCs), collected at new diagnosis, from a patient treated with antithyroid drugs. This clonotype originated in a woman aged 25 to 45 with Graves disease. The chain employs TRBV20-1 and TRBJ1-4; D remains ambiguous. The chain's CDR3 is CSASQPTNEKLFF. CDR3 coding DNA: TGCAGTGCTAGCCAGCCAACTAATGAAAAACTGTTTTTT.